Listed below are T cell receptor beta chains from one sample, sequenced in a study of blood T cell repertoires in COVID-19. Data came from immunoSEQ multiplex PCR; TCRdb stores just in-frame clones and leaves some out. The sample shows roughly 520,000 clones, more than 75% of them seen only once. The sample consisted of PBMCs or T cells enriched from blood (not recorded which). These receptors were collected from a woman in her thirties or forties who had recovered from COVID-19. Each CDR3 is given with its conserved first and last residue. A D gene is named only where the DNA matches it firmly. Not all rows give a size; the values are once, few, many and, for expanded clones, a class.

>TRBV18|NA|TRBJ1-2|NA
CASVPSQANYGYTF
TGTGCCAGCGTTCCGAGCCAAGCAAACTATGGCTACACCTTC
>TRBV12-5|few|TRBJ1-5|NA
CASGINQPQHF
TGTGCTAGTGGTATAAATCAGCCCCAGCATTTT
>TRBV7-8|NA|TRBJ1-5|NA
CASSLGGEGGPQHF
TGTGCCAGCAGCTTAGGGGGGGAGGGTGGCCCCCAGCATTTT
>TRBV21-1|NA|TRBJ1-4|NA
CASSRTQTGPNEKLFF
TGTGCCAGCAGCAGAACCCAAACAGGTCCCAATGAAAAACTGTTTTTT
>TRBV19|once|TRBJ2-7|TRBD1
CASSIGPHRQGAYEQYF
TGTGCCAGTAGTATAGGCCCCCATAGACAGGGTGCCTACGAGCAGTACTTC
>TRBV25-1|NA|TRBJ1-3|NA
CASTPPGSSGNTIYF
TGTGCCAGCACCCCCCCGGGGTCCTCTGGAAACACCATATATTTT
>TRBV1|NA|TRBJ1-3|NA
CTSSHSGQSTGNTIYF
TGCACCAGCAGCCATTCCGGACAGTCGACTGGAAACACCATATATTTT
>TRBV5-1|NA|TRBJ1-1|NA
CASSLGQTAIRNTEAFF
TGCGCCAGCAGCTTGGGACAGACTGCTATACGAAACACTGAAGCTTTCTTT
>TRBV5-5|NA|TRBJ1-5|NA
CASSLETGQPQHF
TGTGCCAGCAGCTTGGAGACAGGCCAGCCCCAGCATTTT
>TRBV11-2|few|TRBJ2-7|TRBD2
CASSYSPGWASGNYEQYF
TGTGCCAGCAGCTATTCCCCGGGTTGGGCTAGCGGGAACTACGAGCAGTACTTC
>TRBV25-1|NA|TRBJ1-1|NA
CASSPGQGALNTEAFF
TGTGCCAGCAGCCCAGGGCAGGGTGCCCTGAACACTGAAGCTTTCTTT
>TRBV3-1/TRBV3-2|NA|TRBJ2-2|NA
CASSHLGGGELFF
TGTGCCAGCAGCCACCTAGGGGGCGGGGAGCTGTTTTTT
>TRBV15|NA|TRBJ1-2|TRBD1
CATSSGGTGLIYGYTF
TGTGCCACCAGCAGCGGCGGGACAGGGTTGATCTATGGCTACACCTTC
>TRBV21-1|NA|TRBJ1-3|NA
CASSKGRTDLSGNTIYF
TGTGCCAGCAGCAAAGGTAGGACAGACCTCTCTGGAAACACCATATATTTT
>TRBV6-2/TRBV6-3|NA|TRBJ2-7|TRBD1
CASSYFAGGYEQYF
TGTGCCAGCAGTTACTTCGCAGGGGGCTACGAGCAGTACTTC
>TRBV9|NA|TRBJ2-1|NA
CASSVVYTGLYNEQFF
TGTGCCAGCAGCGTAGTTTACACAGGCCTCTACAATGAGCAGTTCTTC
>TRBV19|NA|TRBJ2-7|TRBD1
CASSIVAGGNEQYF
TGTGCCAGTAGTATAGTGGCAGGGGGCAACGAGCAGTACTTC
>TRBV27|NA|TRBJ1-6|NA
CASSPQRGARSPLHF
TGTGCCAGCAGTCCTCAGCGGGGGGCTCGTTCACCCCTCCACTTT
>TRBV6-2/TRBV6-3|NA|TRBJ2-1|NA
CASSYRGSEQFF
TGTGCCAGCAGTTATAGGGGGAGTGAGCAGTTCTTC
>TRBV7-2|NA|TRBJ2-7|NA
CASSLRSIATTGEQYF
TGTGCCAGCAGCTTACGAAGTATAGCGACTACCGGCGAGCAGTACTTC
>TRBV29-1|NA|TRBJ2-1|TRBD1
CSVEGGRGRGEQFF
TGCAGCGTTGAAGGGGGCAGGGGGCGTGGTGAGCAGTTCTTC
>TRBV11-2|NA|TRBJ1-2|NA
CASSHARGGLSLNYGYTF
TGTGCCAGCAGCCACGCCAGGGGAGGGCTAAGCCTAAACTATGGCTACACCTTC
>TRBV6-2/TRBV6-3|few|TRBJ1-5|TRBD1
CASSDQQGVAAQPQHF
TGTGCCAGCAGTGACCAACAGGGGGTAGCGGCTCAGCCCCAGCATTTT
>TRBV15|once|TRBJ2-2|NA
CATSTDRINTGELFF
TGTGCCACCAGCACCGACAGGATCAACACCGGGGAGCTGTTTTTT
>TRBV7-2|NA|TRBJ1-2|NA
CASTLKQVGGYTF
TGTGCCAGCACCCTTAAACAGGTGGGGGGCTACACCTTC
>TRBV7-2|once|TRBJ2-1|NA
CASSLGYLRYNEQFF
TGTGCCAGCAGCTTAGGTTATCTCCGGTACAATGAGCAGTTCTTC
>TRBV3-1/TRBV3-2|once|TRBJ2-4|TRBD2
CASSSKSGLAGPQYF
TGTGCCAGCAGCTCAAAAAGTGGGCTAGCGGGACCCCAGTACTTC
>TRBV28|NA|TRBJ1-2|NA
CASTPSGSGYTF
TGTGCCAGCACCCCAAGCGGGAGCGGCTACACCTTC
>TRBV5-1|NA|TRBJ1-1|TRBD1
CASSWDRAGAFF
TGCGCCAGCAGCTGGGACAGGGCGGGGGCTTTCTTT
>TRBV11-3|NA|TRBJ2-2|TRBD2
CASSRTSGNPGELFF
TGTGCCAGCAGCAGGACTAGCGGGAACCCCGGGGAGCTGTTTTTT
>TRBV25-1|NA|TRBJ2-1|NA
CASSVSDEQFF
TGTGCCAGCAGTGTCAGCGATGAGCAGTTCTTC
>TRBV19|NA|TRBJ1-4|NA
CASSTFGGENEKLFF
TGTGCCAGTAGTACCTTTGGGGGGGAAAATGAAAAACTGTTTTTT
>TRBV18|NA|TRBJ1-2|NA
CASSPMGDYGYTF
TGTGCCAGCTCACCCATGGGCGACTATGGCTACACCTTC
>TRBV14|NA|TRBJ2-3|TRBD2
CASSSRTSGLTDTQYF
TGTGCCAGCAGCTCCAGGACTAGCGGACTCACAGATACGCAGTATTTT
>TRBV15|few|TRBJ1-4|NA
CATSRDVGVSARKLFF
TGTGCCACCAGCAGAGATGTCGGGGTCTCGGCGAGGAAACTGTTTTTT
>TRBV30|NA|TRBJ2-5|NA
CAWSVSGGKTQYF
TGTGCCTGGAGTGTATCGGGGGGCAAGACCCAGTACTTC
>TRBV3-1/TRBV3-2|NA|TRBJ2-1|NA
CASSQDIRSYEQFF
TGTGCCAGCAGCCAAGATATTAGAAGCTATGAGCAGTTCTTC
>TRBV7-2|NA|TRBJ2-7|NA
CASSANLGEQYF
TGTGCCAGCAGCGCGAACCTAGGTGAGCAGTACTTC
>TRBV9|NA|TRBJ2-1|TRBD2
CASSEPHSGRLAEQFF
TGTGCCAGCAGCGAACCCCATAGCGGGAGGTTGGCTGAGCAGTTCTTC
>TRBV7-9|NA|TRBJ1-4|NA
CASSAGATNEKLFF
TGTGCCAGCTCGGCGGGGGCAACTAATGAAAAACTGTTTTTT
>TRBV27|NA|TRBJ2-5|TRBD2
CASSPGLAGVVETQYF
TGTGCCAGCAGTCCGGGACTAGCGGGAGTAGTAGAGACCCAGTACTTC
>TRBV25-1|NA|TRBJ1-6|NA
CASSDSRQSSYNSPLHF
TGTGCCAGCAGTGACTCCCGACAAAGCTCCTATAATTCACCCCTCCACTTT
>TRBV9|few|TRBJ2-1|TRBD2
CASTHGTSAYNEQFF
TGTGCCAGCACCCATGGGACTAGTGCCTACAATGAGCAGTTCTTC
>TRBV20-1|NA|TRBJ1-6|NA
CSAVDSVALHF
TGCAGTGCTGTGGACAGCGTGGCCCTCCACTTT
>TRBV19|NA|TRBJ2-1|TRBD2
CASTASGSGDEQFF
TGTGCCAGTACGGCTAGCGGGAGTGGCGATGAGCAGTTCTTC
>TRBV7-2|NA|TRBJ2-2|TRBD2
CASSPPGLASTGELFF
TGTGCCAGCAGCCCGCCGGGACTAGCATCCACCGGGGAGCTGTTTTTT
>TRBV27|NA|TRBJ2-7|TRBD1
CASSTVRDRHSEQYF
TGTGCCAGCAGTACCGTCCGGGACAGGCATTCCGAGCAGTACTTC
>TRBV11-3|NA|TRBJ1-2|TRBD1
CASSVTGGRGYTF
TGTGCCAGCAGCGTGACAGGGGGTCGTGGCTACACCTTC
>TRBV5-4|NA|TRBJ1-1|NA
CASSLRGTRTTFF
TGTGCCAGCAGCTTGCGGGGGACCAGGACGACTTTCTTT
>TRBV29-1|NA|TRBJ1-4|NA
CSVGPGGESDEKLFF
TGCAGCGTTGGGCCGGGGGGGGAGAGCGATGAAAAACTGTTTTTT
>TRBV3-1/TRBV3-2|NA|TRBJ1-5|NA
CASSQDPKGFQPQHF
TGTGCCAGCAGCCAAGATCCCAAGGGGTTTCAGCCCCAGCATTTT
>TRBV15|NA|TRBJ1-1|TRBD1
CATSSDRGSEAFF
TGTGCCACCAGCTCCGACAGGGGATCTGAAGCTTTCTTT
>TRBV3-1/TRBV3-2|NA|TRBJ2-3|TRBD2
CASSQDWEGSTDTQYF
TGTGCCAGCAGCCAAGACTGGGAGGGAAGCACAGATACGCAGTATTTT
>TRBV5-4|once|TRBJ2-7|NA
CASSLVGADSYEQYF
TGTGCCAGCAGCTTGGTAGGGGCCGACTCCTACGAGCAGTACTTC
>TRBV24-1|NA|TRBJ1-2|NA
CATSAGMGGYTF
TGTGCCACCAGTGCAGGGATGGGCGGCTACACCTTC